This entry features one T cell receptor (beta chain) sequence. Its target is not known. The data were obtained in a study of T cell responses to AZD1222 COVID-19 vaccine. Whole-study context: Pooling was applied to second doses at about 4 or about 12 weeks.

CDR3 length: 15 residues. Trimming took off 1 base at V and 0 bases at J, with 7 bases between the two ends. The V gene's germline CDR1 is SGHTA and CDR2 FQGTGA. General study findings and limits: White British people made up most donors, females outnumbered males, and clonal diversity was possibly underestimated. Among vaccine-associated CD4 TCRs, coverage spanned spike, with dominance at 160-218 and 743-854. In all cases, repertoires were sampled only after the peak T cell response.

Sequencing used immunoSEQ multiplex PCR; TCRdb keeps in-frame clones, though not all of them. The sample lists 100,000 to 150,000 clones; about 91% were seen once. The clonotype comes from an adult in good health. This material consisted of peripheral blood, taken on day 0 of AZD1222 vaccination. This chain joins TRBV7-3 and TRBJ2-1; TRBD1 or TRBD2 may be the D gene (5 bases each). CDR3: CASSLSGGSYNEQFF. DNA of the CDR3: TGTGCCAGCAGCTTAAGTGGGGGCTCCTACAATGAGCAGTTCTTC.